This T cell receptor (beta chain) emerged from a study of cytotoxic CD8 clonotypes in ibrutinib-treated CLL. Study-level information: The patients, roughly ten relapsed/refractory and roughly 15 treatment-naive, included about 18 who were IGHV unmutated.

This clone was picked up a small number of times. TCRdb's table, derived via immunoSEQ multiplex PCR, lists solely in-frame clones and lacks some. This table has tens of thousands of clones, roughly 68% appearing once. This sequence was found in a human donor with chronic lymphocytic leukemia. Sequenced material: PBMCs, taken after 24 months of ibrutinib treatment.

The CDR3: CASSINRERNEQFF. The CDR3 bases are TGTGCCAGTAGTATAAACAGGGAAAGAAATGAGCAGTTCTTC. This chain connects TRBV19 to TRBJ2-1, with a weak D call TRBD1 (6 bases). This CDR3 has 14 amino acids. The V end lost 2 bases, the J end lost 7 bases, and 12 bases lay between the germline ends. CDR1 and CDR2 (germline): LNHDA, SQIVND (reference sequence).